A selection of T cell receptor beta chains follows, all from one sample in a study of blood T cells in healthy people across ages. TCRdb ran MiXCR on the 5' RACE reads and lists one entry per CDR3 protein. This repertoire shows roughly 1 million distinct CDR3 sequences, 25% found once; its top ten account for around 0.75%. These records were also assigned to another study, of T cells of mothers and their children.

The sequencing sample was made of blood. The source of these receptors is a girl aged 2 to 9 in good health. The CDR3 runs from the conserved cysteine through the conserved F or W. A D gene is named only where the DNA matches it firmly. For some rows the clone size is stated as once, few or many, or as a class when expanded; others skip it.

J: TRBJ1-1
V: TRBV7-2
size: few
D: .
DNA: TGTGCCAGCAGCTTAAGAACAGGGCCGGTGGACACTGAAGCTTTCTTT
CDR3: CASSLRTGPVDTEAFF

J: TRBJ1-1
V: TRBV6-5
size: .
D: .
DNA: TGTGCCAGCAGTTACTCAAGAGGTTGGAGGAACACTGAAGCTTTCTTT
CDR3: CASSYSRGWRNTEAFF

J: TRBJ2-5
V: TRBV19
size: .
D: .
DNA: TGTGCCAGTAGAGAGCAGTCCCGGCAAGAGACCCAGTACTTC
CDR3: CASREQSRQETQYF

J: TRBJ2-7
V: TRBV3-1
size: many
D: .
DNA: TGTGCCAGCAGCCAGGGCGATCGGGGACAGCAGTACTTC
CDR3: CASSQGDRGQQYF

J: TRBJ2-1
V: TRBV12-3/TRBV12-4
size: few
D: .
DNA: TGTGCCAGCAGTTTTGATGGGCGGACTGGGGATGAGCAGTTCTTC
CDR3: CASSFDGRTGDEQFF

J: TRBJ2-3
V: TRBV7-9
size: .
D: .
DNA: TGTGCCAGCAGCTTATGGACGGGCGGAACTAGCACAGATACGCAGTATTTT
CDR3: CASSLWTGGTSTDTQYF

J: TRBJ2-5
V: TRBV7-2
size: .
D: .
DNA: TGTGCCACCAGGCCACGGGAACAAGAGACCCAGTACTTC
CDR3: CATRPREQETQYF

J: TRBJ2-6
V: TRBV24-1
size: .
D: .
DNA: TGTGCCACCAGTAGGGGCGGGACAGATTTCTCGGGGGCCAACGTCCTGACTTTC
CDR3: CATSRGGTDFSGANVLTF

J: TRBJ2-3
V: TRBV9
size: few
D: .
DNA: TGTGCCAGCAGTCAGGCTGGGGGCGGCCAGCCCCAGTATTTT
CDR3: CASSQAGGGQPQYF

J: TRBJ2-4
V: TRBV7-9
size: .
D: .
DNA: TGTGCCAGCAGCTTAAGAATCGCGAACATTCAGTACTTC
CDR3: CASSLRIANIQYF

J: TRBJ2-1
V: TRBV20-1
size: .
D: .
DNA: TGCAGTGCCCCCTCTGACTACAATGAGCAGTTCTTC
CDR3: CSAPSDYNEQFF

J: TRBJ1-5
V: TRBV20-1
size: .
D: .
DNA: TGCAGTGCTAGGTTCGGTAGTCAGCCCCAGCATTTT
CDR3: CSARFGSQPQHF

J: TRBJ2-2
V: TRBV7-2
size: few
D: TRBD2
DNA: TGTGCCAGCCGCGGTAGCGGGGAGTTGTTTTTT
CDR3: CASRGSGELFF

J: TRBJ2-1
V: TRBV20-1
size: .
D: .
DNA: TGCAGTGCTAGGTATAGGCACAATGAGCAGTTCTTC
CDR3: CSARYRHNEQFF

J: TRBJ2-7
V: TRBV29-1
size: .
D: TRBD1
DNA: TGCAGCGTTGATACAGGGGGGTCCTACGAGCAGTACTTC
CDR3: CSVDTGGSYEQYF

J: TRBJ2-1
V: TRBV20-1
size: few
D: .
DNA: TGCAGTGCTAGAGATAGTTCAGAATACAATGAGCAGTTCTTC
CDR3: CSARDSSEYNEQFF

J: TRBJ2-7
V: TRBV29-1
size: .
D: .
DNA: TGCAGCGTTGCCTCGGGGCCGGGCAACGAGCAGTACTTC
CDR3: CSVASGPGNEQYF